This T cell receptor beta chain was captured in a study of cytomegalovirus exposure and HLA in healthy donors (dated by TCRdb to about 2017). Regarding the study in general: In an earlier analysis of 550 to 750 of the donors, under 300 Gb of sequence data and approximately 120 million unique TCR beta sequences from about 190 million T cells were reported. The aim of the study was to test whether cataloging public T cell receptors could identify signatures of past pathogen exposure. A later genetic analysis used genome-wide SNP genotypes for about 65% of the 666 donors, treating that subset as a discovery cohort. Of the 350 to 450 genotyped donors, 80% to 90% were placed in the genetic ancestry cluster associated with self-reported Caucasian donors. Both class I and class II loci were covered by HLA typing, at four-digit resolution. Rather than using new phenotypic data, the later analysis identified candidate immune exposures from TCR beta sequences and from how often those sequences occurred across donors. To predict cytomegalovirus infection status, the study brought together high-throughput TCR immunosequencing, statistical association of individual TCRs with disease status, and machine learning. An early release covering some 640 HLA-typed donors comprised about 300 gigabases of sequencing data and around 86 million unique TCR sequences. Along with the approximately 700-subject first cohort, a separate validation cohort of over a hundred different subjects was used. A later analysis re-examined previously published TCR beta repertoires from roughly 650 donors and added high-resolution HLA genotyping to investigate patterns of TCR occurrence. In an earlier analysis of roughly 580 of the donors, high-throughput TCR beta sequencing was used to judge whether each TCR beta V gene segment behaved as functional or pseudogenic. The study used immunosequencing to profile the T cell repertoires of approximately 690 subjects and linked those repertoires to cytomegalovirus serostatus. Alongside the repertoire data, information on donor age, sex, ethnicity and CMV serostatus was compiled. Roughly 5 DR-DQ haplotypes were treated as single units for association and clustering because of strong linkage in the cohort. The number of donors typed differed by locus, with 629-630 for A, B, C, DRB1 and DQB1, more than 500 for DQA1, 600 to 610 for DPA1, and under 490 for DPB1. All discovery cohort repertoires had been generated using a single sequencing platform. Across under 500 genotyped donors of the cohort, an average of roughly 230,000 unique TCR beta nucleotide sequences per donor were sequenced, and approximately 17% of those sequences were non-productive. What the study reported, not specific to this receptor: Some IMGT-functional V segments, including TRBV6-2 and TRBV6-3, could not be told apart with the 87-base-pair reads, so those segments were excluded. The cohort was sequenced for TCR beta chains only, and without alpha or paired-chain data the features that could be detected were limited. A later analysis found that HLA-associated TCR beta chains were more clonally expanded and had lower generation probabilities than equally common non-associated chains. A cluster of highly shared sequence variants was judged likely to be a technical artifact of the sequencing pipeline. A further reported finding was that TCR beta sequences accurately predicted the HLA-A and HLA-B alleles for most subjects in the first cohort. Cytomegalovirus status was reported to be diagnosed by the classifier with high specificity and sensitivity in both the original and validation cohorts. In vitro tests confirmed that three of the cytomegalovirus-associated TCR beta chains recognize cytomegalovirus antigens. In a later genetic analysis, a missense DCLRE1C variant was associated with V-gene and J-gene trimming of TCR beta chains, and the association was replicated in an independent cohort. The study gave a list of 150 to 200 TCR beta chains associated with cytomegalovirus. Immune exposure information for the cohort was limited to CMV serostatus. When HLA alleles, especially DR and DQ, strongly co-occurred, TCR associations were difficult to assign to individual alleles. Because some donors lacked HLA typing at each locus, the association tests relied only on the typed subset. In a later analysis, 15,000 to 20,000 TCR beta sequences were associated with specific HLA alleles at a false discovery rate of 0.05. In a later analysis, the rate of TCR association differed among HLA loci, with DRB1 alleles having the most associated TCRs and HLA-C alleles having the fewest. In an earlier analysis of 587 of the donors, most TCR beta V segments appeared in productive rearrangements about 90% or about 30% of the time, broadly matching IMGT annotations. The authors suggested that the approach could potentially be extended to other disease states and immunological phenotypes. Most CMV-associated TCR beta chains appeared to be HLA-restricted in a later analysis, and the HLA associations seemed to be driven largely by CMV exposure. Linkage disequilibrium might explain the correlated functional status among segregating V segments, but an unknown experimental factor could not be excluded. According to a later genetic analysis, donors in an Asian-associated ancestry cluster had fewer N-insertions in productive TCRs than the approximately 630-donor mean. A later analysis reported that several top co-occurrence clusters appeared linked to parvovirus B19, influenza, CMV and Epstein-Barr virus. Presence/absence analyses assumed roughly uniform sequencing depth across donors, an assumption that may not hold. Most TCR sequences were seen in very few donors, while some public TCRs were found in many individuals. Because counts were too low, about 17 rarely observed V segments, including chromosome 9 orphons, were excluded from the earlier analysis of a few hundred of the donors.

The cohort consisted of more than 650 healthy bone marrow donors. All cohort members were sampled while nominally healthy, although unrecorded immune exposures were likely present. The donor tested CMV seronegative, placing the donor among the roughly 400 seronegative members of the cohort. A peripheral blood sample was provided by each donor, and peripheral blood mononuclear cells were used for TCR beta sequencing. Genomic DNA extraction from the blood cell samples was performed with the Qiagen DNeasy Blood Extraction Kit. From its cysteine to its phenylalanine, the CDR3 spans 12 amino acids. The only DNA kept is the CDR3, 36 bases in frame from the first base. V loses 1 base, J loses 7 bases, and the germline ends lie 8 bases apart. CDR1 and CDR2 were assigned from the germline V gene as MNHNS and SASEGT. Remarks on this clone: Its target antigen remains unknown. No per-base quality is available; no much larger clone lies one base away.

The library was made by the immunoSEQ multiplex PCR assay. For the multiplex PCR, a mixture combining 60 forward primers for TCR Vbeta segments and 13 reverse primers for TCR Jbeta segments was used. Amplification of the CDR3 region of rearranged TCR beta genes was performed with a multiplex PCR assay on genomic DNA. Amplified TCR beta libraries were sequenced as 87-base-pair reads on the Illumina HiSeq System. On the study's bioinformatics: A later analysis counted some 80 million unique TCR beta chains across the 700 or so repertoires, and around 9.9 million of these chains were shared by at least two donors. Raw reads were error-corrected and collapsed into unique sequences by a nearest-neighbor algorithm in which closely related sequences were merged to remove PCR and sequencing errors. CDR3 sequences were aligned to IMGT reference sequences to assign V, D and J gene segments. For a sequence to be retained, a match of at least six nucleotides was required to both a V gene segment and a J gene segment. Rearrangements were classified as productive when the CDR3 lacked stop codons and remained in frame with V and J, and all other rearrangements were classified as non-productive. Following IMGT convention, CDR3 was defined as the stretch from the second conserved V-encoded cysteine to the conserved J-encoded phenylalanine. In an earlier analysis of 550 to 650 of the donors, sequences lacking an unambiguous match to a single V gene segment were excluded. In an earlier analysis of some 590 of the donors, a V segment was called functional when productive rearrangements were above 56.7%, and segregating when the standard deviation between donors exceeded 5%. To diagnose cytomegalovirus status from the catalog of TCR beta chain sequences, a statistical classification framework was built. V and J gene assignment, in a later analysis, came from comparing TCR nucleotide sequences with IMGT/GENE-DB human TR gene sequences. The TCRdist pipeline was used in a later analysis to assign CDR3 sequences and most-parsimonious VDJ recombination scenarios. In a later analysis, each TCR beta chain was defined by its CDR3 amino acid sequence together with its V-gene family, and reads without a unique V-gene family were excluded. As a way to deal with suspected cross-contamination and a sequencing artifact, a later analysis dropped hundreds of nucleotide sequences that were highly shared and had low generation probability. In a later analysis, a clonal expansion index was calculated for each public chain from normalized within-repertoire ranks of inferred template counts. Generation probabilities in a later analysis came from a VDJ recombination model fitted to out-of-frame rearrangements, and those results were checked against IGoR. In a later analysis, TCR-TCR, TCR-HLA and TCR-CMV co-occurrence was scored with hypergeometric tests, and a repertoire-size bias correction was applied to TCR pairs. In a later analysis, false discovery rates were estimated by permuting HLA or CMV assignments 20 times. In a later analysis, co-occurring TCRs were grouped using DBSCAN, and TCRdist sequence similarity was added for clustering within HLA-allele-positive subsets. For co-occurrence clustering, repertoires with fewer than 30,000 or more than 120,000 public chains were excluded, along with roughly 5 repertoires with anomalous nucleotide sharing. As stored in TCRdb, this immuneACCESS dataset retains in-frame rearrangements with V and J assigned. A fraction of the clones does not appear; measured against another copy, unresolved V genes explain less than half of the discrepancy, and the remainder lacks a known reason. V and J calls and clone size come straight from that table; D and trimming were deduced from the DNA. The sample table contains about 180,000 clones; only one count was recorded for 60% to 85% of them. The ten largest make up around 3% of the sample.

Sequencing was done on a sample of PBMCs. The chain is made from TRBV6-1 and TRBJ2-7, and perhaps TRBD1 as D gene, on 5 matching bases. The origin of this receptor is a male donor in good health and CMV-seronegative. The DNA is as follows: TGTGCCAGCAGTGAAGAGGGGTTAGAGCAGTACTTC. Its translation is CASSEEGLEQYF.